What follows is one TCR beta chain and its context. This sample is part of a study of T cell changes during pregnancy in multiple sclerosis. The CDR3 has 15 amino acids. The germline V gene encodes CDR1 LNHNV and CDR2 YYDKDF (reference sequence). The V and J ends lost 4 bases and 6 bases, in that order; junction bases with no gene match: 9. Using immunoSEQ multiplex PCR, the repertoire was profiled, and TCRdb retains in-frame clones only, with some absent. The sample includes some 74,000 clones, almost 95% seen only once; the top ten take less than 2.5%. This receptor was identified in a female donor with multiple sclerosis, enrolled in a pregnancy study. The sample consisted of peripheral blood, taken before pregnancy. This sequence joins TRBV15 and TRBJ1-5, with 7 bases matching TRBD1. In DNA form, the CDR3 reads TGTGCCACCAGCACCCCGACAGGGCCGACTCAGCCCCAGCATTTT. It encodes CATSTPTGPTQPQHF.